These T cell receptor beta chains were read from a single sample in a study of shared clonotypes between healthy human individuals. The method was immunoSEQ multiplex PCR; TCRdb's version includes in-frame clones alone and lacks a portion of them. In the table there are a few hundred thousand clones, 75% to 80% of which are singletons. Sequenced sample: PBMCs. The receptor set was obtained from a woman aged 40 to 55 in good health. Some clones in this sample may be carry-over from other donors' samples. CDR3s include the opening cysteine and the closing phenylalanine or tryptophan. The order of the fields is V gene, J gene, D gene, clone size, CDR3 protein, CDR3 DNA. A D gene is named only where the DNA matches it firmly. Some rows mark clone size as missing; the rest say once, few, many or name a class of expanded clone.

>TRBV6-5|TRBJ2-2|TRBD1|.
CASSKRQGANGELFF
TGTGCCAGCAGTAAACGACAGGGGGCGAACGGGGAGCTGTTTTTT
>TRBV6-5|TRBJ2-1|.|many
CASSSTRGAQQFF
TGTGCCAGCAGTTCCACAAGGGGGGCCCAGCAGTTCTTC
>TRBV10-3|TRBJ1-2|.|.
CAISENPGTRGNGYTF
TGTGCCATCAGTGAGAACCCCGGGACTCGCGGGAATGGCTACACCTTC
>TRBV28|TRBJ1-2|.|.
CASSLVRQFLHYGYTF
TGTGCCAGCAGTTTAGTGAGGCAATTCCTTCACTATGGCTACACCTTC
>TRBV11-1|TRBJ1-5|.|.
CASSPGWNQPQHF
TGTGCCAGCAGCCCAGGATGGAATCAGCCCCAGCATTTT
>TRBV25-1|TRBJ2-1|.|.
CASSDISVIEQFF
TGTGCCAGCAGTGACATTTCGGTGATTGAGCAGTTCTTC
>TRBV4-1|TRBJ2-6|.|.
CASSQEVGGSGANVLTF
TGCGCCAGCAGCCAAGAAGTTGGCGGCTCTGGGGCCAACGTCCTGACTTTC
>TRBV11-2|TRBJ2-1|.|.
CASSLLRSSYNEQFF
TGTGCCAGCAGCTTACTTAGGAGCTCCTACAATGAGCAGTTCTTC
>TRBV7-9|TRBJ2-5|TRBD1|.
CASSERTGQETQYF
TGTGCCAGCAGCGAGAGGACAGGGCAAGAGACCCAGTACTTC
>TRBV5-4|TRBJ2-2|TRBD2|few
CASSQRTSGRTGELFF
TGTGCCAGCAGCCAACGGACTAGCGGGCGGACCGGGGAGCTGTTTTTT
>TRBV29-1|TRBJ2-5|TRBD1|.
CSIRTGQETQYF
TGCAGCATAAGGACAGGCCAAGAGACCCAGTACTTC
>TRBV7-6|TRBJ2-7|.|few
CASSPRTSYEQYF
TGTGCCAGCAGCCCGCGGACGTCATACGAGCAGTACTTC
>TRBV7-2|TRBJ2-7|.|.
CASSLGRSYEQYF
TGTGCCAGCAGCCTGGGACGGTCCTACGAGCAGTACTTC
>TRBV28|TRBJ1-2|TRBD1|.
CATTRTGVYGYTF
TGTGCCACCACTAGGACAGGGGTTTATGGCTACACCTTC
>TRBV6-4|TRBJ2-1|TRBD2|.
CASSDSPTSGSGNEQFF
TGTGCCAGCAGTGACTCCCCTACTAGCGGGAGTGGTAATGAGCAGTTCTTC
>TRBV30|TRBJ1-1|TRBD1|.
CAWSVTGETEAFF
TGTGCCTGGAGTGTAACAGGGGAAACTGAAGCTTTCTTT